One sample yielded the 3 T cell receptor beta chains listed below, sequenced in a study of blood T cell repertoires in COVID-19. Only in-frame clones appear in the TCRdb table, and some are missing; sequencing was by immunoSEQ multiplex PCR. The sample lists around 330,000 clones, roughly 86% occurring once. The specimen was PBMCs or T cells enriched from blood (not recorded which). The source is a young woman who had recovered from COVID-19.

About this clone itself: The same CDR3 arises from other DNA sequences in this sample as well. CDR3 in DNA: TGTGCCAGCTCACCGGGACAGGGGGCTGGCGAGCAGTACTTC. Translating it yields CASSPGQGAGEQYF. The rearrangement links TRBV18 to TRBJ2-7; 12 nucleotides line up with TRBD1. Germline V CDR1 and CDR2: KGHSH, LQKENI. J was trimmed by 6 bases and V by 3 bases; bases with no gene match: 3. This CDR3 region has 14 residues.

V is TRBV18 and J is TRBJ1-5; the D is unclear. Germline V gene sequence: CDR1 KGHSH, CDR2 LQKENI. The CDR3 runs to 15 residues. V lost 6 bases and J 3 bases, leaving 15 bases between the germline ends. The CDR3 loop is CASSESGVNNQPQHF. The CDR3, as DNA: TGTGCCAGCTCCGAAAGCGGGGTAAACAATCAGCCCCAGCATTTT.

The CDR3 region has the DNA TGCAGCGTTGACCGCGCCTTCTCCTACAATGAGCAGTTCTTC. Its translation: CSVDRAFSYNEQFF. This rearrangement joins TRBV29-1 to TRBJ2-1; D unclear. The germline gives CDR1 SQVTM, CDR2 ANQGSEA. Deletions cut 3 bases from V and 0 bases from J, with 9 bases between. The CDR3 contains 14 residues.